This TCR beta chain stems from a study of OX40 agonist ivuxolimab in advanced cancers. TCRdb's copy holds only in-frame clones and misses some; the assay was immunoSEQ multiplex PCR. The sample has 150,000 to 190,000 clones, approximately 94% seen once. The CDR3 has 9 residues. Trimming shortened V by 7 bases and J by 3 bases, and 3 bases separated the two germline ends. The germline CDR1 and CDR2 sequences are DFQATT and SNEGSKA (reference sequence). The TCR originated in an adult with an advanced solid tumor such as melanoma, head and neck, liver or kidney cancer. The chain employs TRBV20-1 and TRBJ1-2; D remains unclear. The sample in question was CD4+ or CD8+ T cells sorted from blood, obtained in a trial of the OX40 agonist ivuxolimab. The chain's CDR3 is CSVDYGYTF. The CDR3 DNA reads TGCAGTGTTGACTATGGCTACACCTTC.